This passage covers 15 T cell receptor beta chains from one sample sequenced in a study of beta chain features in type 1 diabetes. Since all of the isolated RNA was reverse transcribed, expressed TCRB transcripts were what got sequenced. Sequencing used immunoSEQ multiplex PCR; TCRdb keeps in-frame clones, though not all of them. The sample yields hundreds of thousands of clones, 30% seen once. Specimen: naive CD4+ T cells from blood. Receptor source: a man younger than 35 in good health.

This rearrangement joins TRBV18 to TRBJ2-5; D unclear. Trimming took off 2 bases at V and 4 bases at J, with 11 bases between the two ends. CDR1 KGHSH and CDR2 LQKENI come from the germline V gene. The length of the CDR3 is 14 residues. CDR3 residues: CASSPVTVRETQYF. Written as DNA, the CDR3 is TGTGCCAGCTCACCAGTCACAGTCCGAGAGACCCAGTACTTC.

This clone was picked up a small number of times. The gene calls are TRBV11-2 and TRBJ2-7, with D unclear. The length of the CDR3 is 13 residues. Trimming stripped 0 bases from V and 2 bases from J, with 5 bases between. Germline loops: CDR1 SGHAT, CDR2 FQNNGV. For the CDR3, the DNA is TGTGCCAGCAGCTTAGATAGGGCCTACGAGCAGTACTTC. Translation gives CASSLDRAYEQYF.

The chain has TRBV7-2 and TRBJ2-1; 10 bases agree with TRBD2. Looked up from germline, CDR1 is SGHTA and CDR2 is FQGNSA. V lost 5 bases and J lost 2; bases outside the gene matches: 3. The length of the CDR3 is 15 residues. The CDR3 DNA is TGTGCCAGCAGCCCTAGCGGGAGCCCCTACAATGAGCAGTTCTTC. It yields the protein CASSPSGSPYNEQFF.

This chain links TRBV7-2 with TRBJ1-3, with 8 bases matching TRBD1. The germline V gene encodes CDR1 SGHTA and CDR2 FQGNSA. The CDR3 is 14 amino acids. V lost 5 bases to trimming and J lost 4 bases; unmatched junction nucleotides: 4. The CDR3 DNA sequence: TGTGCCAGCAGCGTCCAGGGGGCAGGAAACACCATATATTTT. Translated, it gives CASSVQGAGNTIYF.

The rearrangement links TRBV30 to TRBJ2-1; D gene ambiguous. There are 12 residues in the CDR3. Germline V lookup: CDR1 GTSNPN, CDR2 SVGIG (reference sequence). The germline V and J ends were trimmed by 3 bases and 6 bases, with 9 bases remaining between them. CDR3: CAWRVPGNEQFF. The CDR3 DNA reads TGTGCCTGGAGGGTTCCGGGCAATGAGCAGTTCTTC.

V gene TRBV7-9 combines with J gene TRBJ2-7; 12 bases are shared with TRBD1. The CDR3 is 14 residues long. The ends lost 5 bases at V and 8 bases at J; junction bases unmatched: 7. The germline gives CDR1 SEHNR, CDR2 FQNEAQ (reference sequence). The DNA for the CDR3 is TGTGCCAGCAGCGCACGGGGACAGGGGGCACAGCAGTACTTC. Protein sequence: CASSARGQGAQQYF. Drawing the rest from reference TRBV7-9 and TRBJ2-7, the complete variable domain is DTGVSQNPRHKITKRGQNVTFRCDPISEHNRLYWYRQTLGQGPEFLTYFQNEAQLEKSRLLSDRFSAERPKGSFSTLEIQRTEQGDSAMYLCASSARGQGAQQYFGPGTRLTVT.

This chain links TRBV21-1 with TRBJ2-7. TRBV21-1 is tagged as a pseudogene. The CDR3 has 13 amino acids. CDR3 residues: CASGVPDSYEQYF. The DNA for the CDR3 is TGTGCCAGCGGTGTCCCCGATTCCTACGAGCAGTACTTC.

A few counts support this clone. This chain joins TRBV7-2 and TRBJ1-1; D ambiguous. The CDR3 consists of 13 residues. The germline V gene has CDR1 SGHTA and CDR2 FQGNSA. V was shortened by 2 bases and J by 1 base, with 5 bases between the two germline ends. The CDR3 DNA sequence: TGTGCCAGCAGCTTATACAGGAACACTGAAGCTTTCTTT. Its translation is CASSLYRNTEAFF.

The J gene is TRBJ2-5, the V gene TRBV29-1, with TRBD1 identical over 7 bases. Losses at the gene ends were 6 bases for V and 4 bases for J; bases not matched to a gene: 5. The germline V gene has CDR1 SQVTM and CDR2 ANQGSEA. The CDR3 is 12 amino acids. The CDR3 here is CSVGRQGETQYF. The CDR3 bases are TGCAGCGTCGGAAGACAGGGAGAGACCCAGTACTTC.

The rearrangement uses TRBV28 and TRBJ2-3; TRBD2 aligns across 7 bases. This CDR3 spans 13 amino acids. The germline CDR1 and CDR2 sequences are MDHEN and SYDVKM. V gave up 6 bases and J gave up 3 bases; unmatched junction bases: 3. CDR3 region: CASSLRETDTQYF. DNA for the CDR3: TGTGCCAGCAGCCTGCGGGAGACAGATACGCAGTATTTT. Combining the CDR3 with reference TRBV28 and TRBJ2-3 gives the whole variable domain DVKVTQSSRYLVKRTGEKVFLECVQDMDHENMFWYRQDPGLGLRLIYFSYDVKMKEKGDIPEGYSVSREKKERFSLILESASTNQTSMYLCASSLRETDTQYFGPGTRLTVL.

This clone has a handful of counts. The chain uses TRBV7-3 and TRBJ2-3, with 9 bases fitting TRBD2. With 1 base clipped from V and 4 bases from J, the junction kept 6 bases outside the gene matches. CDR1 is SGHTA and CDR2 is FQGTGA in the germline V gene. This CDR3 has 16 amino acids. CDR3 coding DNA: TGTGCCAGCAGCTTAAGGCCTAGCGGGAAAGCAGATACGCAGTATTTT. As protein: CASSLRPSGKADTQYF.

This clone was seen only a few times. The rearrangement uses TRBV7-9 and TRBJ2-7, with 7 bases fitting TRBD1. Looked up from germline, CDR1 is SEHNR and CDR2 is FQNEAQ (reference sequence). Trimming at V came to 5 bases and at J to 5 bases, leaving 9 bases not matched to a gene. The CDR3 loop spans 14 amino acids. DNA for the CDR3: TGTGCCAGCAGCCGTTCGACAGGGCGGGACGAGCAGTACTTC. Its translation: CASSRSTGRDEQYF.

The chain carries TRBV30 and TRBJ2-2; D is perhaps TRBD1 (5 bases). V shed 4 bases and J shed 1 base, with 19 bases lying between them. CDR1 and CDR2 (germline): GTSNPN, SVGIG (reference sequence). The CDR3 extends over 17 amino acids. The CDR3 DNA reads TGTGCCTGGACCAAAAAGACAGTTAGTATGAACACCGGGGAGCTGTTTTTT. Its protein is CAWTKKTVSMNTGELFF.

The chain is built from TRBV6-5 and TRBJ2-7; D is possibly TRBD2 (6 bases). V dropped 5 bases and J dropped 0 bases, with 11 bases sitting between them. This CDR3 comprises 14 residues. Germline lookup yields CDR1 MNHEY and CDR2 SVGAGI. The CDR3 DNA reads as TGTGCCAGCAGTCGTAGCGGAAGCTCCTACGAGCAGTACTTC. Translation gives CASSRSGSSYEQYF.

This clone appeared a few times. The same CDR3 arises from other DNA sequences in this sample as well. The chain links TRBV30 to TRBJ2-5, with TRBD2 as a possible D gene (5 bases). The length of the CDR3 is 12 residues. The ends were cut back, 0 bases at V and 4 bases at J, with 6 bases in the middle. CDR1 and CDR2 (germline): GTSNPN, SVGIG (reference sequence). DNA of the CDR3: TGTGCCTGGAGTGTACGGGGAGAGACCCAGTACTTC. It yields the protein CAWSVRGETQYF.